A selection of T cell receptor beta chains follows, all from one sample in a study of blood T cell repertoires in COVID-19. Assay: immunoSEQ multiplex PCR; the TCRdb copy retains only in-frame clones and omits some. The top ten hold 5% of the sample, which has 250,000 to 300,000 clones, 80% to 85% seen once. The sequenced sample consisted of PBMCs or T cells enriched from blood (not recorded which). The receptors shown here come from a man aged 35-49 years who had been exposed to COVID-19. Each CDR3 is given with its conserved first and last residue. Fields, in order: D gene, clone size, J gene, CDR3 length, V gene, CDR3 protein, CDR3 DNA. A D gene is named only where the DNA matches it firmly. The size field is filled for only some rows; it gives once, few, many or a size class.

TRBD1 . TRBJ1-4 15 TRBV30 CAWNGQGATNEKLFF TGTGCCTGGAACGGACAGGGCGCAACTAATGAAAAACTGTTTTTT
TRBD1 . TRBJ1-1 14 TRBV5-1 CASSSTGANTEAFF TGCGCCAGCAGCTCGACAGGGGCCAACACTGAAGCTTTCTTT
TRBD1 . TRBJ1-1 14 TRBV3-1/TRBV3-2 CASLGQAMNTEAFF TGTGCCAGCTTGGGACAGGCAATGAACACTGAAGCTTTCTTT
TRBD1 once TRBJ1-1 14 TRBV5-1 CASSPFGQEGEAFF TGCGCCAGCAGCCCATTCGGACAGGAAGGTGAAGCTTTCTTT
TRBD2 . TRBJ2-1 15 TRBV18 CASSAGVSSYNEQFF TGTGCCAGCTCAGCGGGGGTCAGCTCCTACAATGAGCAGTTCTTC
TRBD2 once TRBJ2-1 13 TRBV5-5 CASSSQREYEQFF TGTGCCAGCAGCTCGCAGCGGGAGTACGAGCAGTTCTTC
. . TRBJ1-1 15 TRBV12-5 CASGPERGPNTEAFF TGTGCTAGTGGCCCGGAGCGGGGGCCGAACACTGAAGCTTTCTTT
TRBD2 . TRBJ2-1 15 TRBV5-1 CASNNGLAGGYEQFF TGCGCCAGCAACAACGGACTAGCGGGAGGATATGAGCAGTTCTTC
TRBD2 . TRBJ2-1 16 TRBV7-3 CASSLVGGLPVNEQFF TGTGCCAGCAGCCTCGTTGGGGGACTACCCGTCAATGAGCAGTTCTTC
. . TRBJ1-1 15 TRBV5-1 CASSLSAGMNTEAFF TGCGCCAGCAGCTTGTCGGCAGGGATGAACACTGAAGCTTTCTTT
TRBD2 . TRBJ2-2 16 TRBV6-1 CASSERGTIRTGELFF TGTGCCAGCAGTGAACGGGGGACTATACGGACCGGGGAGCTGTTTTTT
. . TRBJ1-2 14 TRBV3-1/TRBV3-2 CASSPPGNDYGYTF TGTGCCAGCAGCCCACCGGGAAACGACTATGGCTACACCTTC
. . TRBJ2-5 13 TRBV7-2 CASSLNQGETQYF TGTGCCAGCAGCTTAAATCAGGGGGAGACCCAGTACTTC
. . TRBJ2-5 15 TRBV18 CASSPPYSVQETQYF TGTGCCAGCTCACCACCTTATAGTGTCCAAGAGACCCAGTACTTC
. few TRBJ1-4 14 TRBV6-5 CASSNRITNEKLFF TGTGCCAGCAGCAACAGGATCACTAATGAAAAACTGTTTTTT
. . TRBJ2-7 14 TRBV6-5 CASSYSVGSDEQYF TGTGCCAGCAGTTACTCGGTCGGGAGCGACGAGCAGTACTTC
. . TRBJ1-4 16 TRBV3-1/TRBV3-2 CASSQVLFPSNEKLFF TGTGCCAGCAGCCAAGTTTTATTCCCCTCTAATGAAAAACTGTTTTTT
TRBD2 . TRBJ2-1 16 TRBV6-6 CASRGTGTSSYNEQFF TGTGCCAGCAGGGGGACCGGGACTAGCTCCTACAATGAGCAGTTCTTC
TRBD1 . TRBJ1-1 15 TRBV7-8 CASSLDRGRSAEAFF TGTGCCAGCAGCTTAGACAGGGGGCGGTCCGCTGAAGCTTTCTTT
. . TRBJ2-3 16 TRBV10-3 CAISESTYPPTDTQYF TGTGCCATCAGTGAGTCGACTTACCCCCCCACAGATACGCAGTATTTT
. . TRBJ2-7 13 TRBV24-1 CATSAAGSYEQYF TGTGCCACCAGCGCAGCGGGCTCCTACGAGCAGTACTTC
TRBD1 . TRBJ2-7 15 TRBV7-8 CASSSREGQGYEQYF TGTGCCAGCAGCTCGAGGGAGGGACAGGGCTACGAGCAGTACTTC
TRBD1 once TRBJ2-5 14 TRBV25-1 CASSEWDRQETQYF TGTGCCAGCAGTGAATGGGACAGACAAGAGACCCAGTACTTC
. once TRBJ1-6 15 TRBV7-8 CASRVQETNNSPLHF TGTGCCAGCAGGGTACAGGAAACTAATAATTCACCCCTCCACTTT
. . TRBJ1-3 17 TRBV7-6 CASSQVGAGSSGNTIYF TGTGCCAGCAGCCAGGTCGGGGCGGGATCCTCTGGAAACACCATATATTTT
TRBD2 once TRBJ2-4 12 TRBV2 CAILAGENIQYF TGTGCCATCTTAGCGGGAGAAAACATTCAGTACTTC
TRBD2 . TRBJ2-7 16 TRBV7-9 CASSPRPKSGIYEQYF TGTGCCAGCAGCCCCCGCCCTAAAAGCGGGATTTACGAGCAGTACTTC
TRBD2 . TRBJ2-7 15 TRBV3-1/TRBV3-2 CASSQASGRWYEQYF TGTGCCAGCAGCCAAGCTAGCGGGAGGTGGTACGAGCAGTACTTC
TRBD2 . TRBJ2-5 14 TRBV7-6 CASNLAGVQETQYF TGTGCCAGCAACCTAGCGGGAGTTCAAGAGACCCAGTACTTC
. . TRBJ2-5 14 TRBV18 CASSPSPVQETQYF TGTGCCAGCTCACCGTCTCCCGTTCAAGAGACCCAGTACTTC
. . TRBJ1-6 15 TRBV18 CASSASGVTNSPLHF TGTGCCAGCTCAGCGTCAGGGGTTACTAATTCACCCCTCCACTTT
TRBD2 . TRBJ2-1 16 TRBV6-2/TRBV6-3 CASTPLRLAVNNEQFF TGTGCCAGCACCCCCCTGCGACTAGCGGTTAACAATGAGCAGTTCTTC
. . TRBJ2-2 12 TRBV30 CAWRRYPGELFF TGTGCCTGGAGGAGGTATCCCGGGGAGCTGTTTTTT
TRBD2 . TRBJ2-2 13 TRBV7-9 CASSQRGNGELFF TGTGCCAGCAGCCAGCGGGGGAACGGGGAGCTGTTTTTT
TRBD1 . TRBJ1-2 16 TRBV9 CASSGTGTLANYGYTF TGTGCCAGCAGCGGGACAGGGACTCTGGCTAACTATGGCTACACCTTC
. . TRBJ2-7 14 TRBV28 CASSFTGTIYEQYF TGTGCCAGCAGTTTTACAGGGACAATTTACGAGCAGTACTTC
TRBD2 . TRBJ2-3 14 TRBV5-1 CASKERGRTDTQYF TGCGCCAGCAAGGAGCGGGGACGCACAGATACGCAGTATTTT
TRBD1 . TRBJ1-2 15 TRBV9 CASSAGQGRAYGYTF TGTGCCAGCAGCGCGGGACAGGGACGAGCCTATGGCTACACCTTC
. . TRBJ1-6 14 TRBV18 CASSHREQNSPLHF TGTGCCAGCTCACACCGGGAGCAGAATTCACCCCTCCACTTT
. . TRBJ1-5 15 TRBV19 CASSSARRTNQPQHF TGTGCCAGTAGTTCTGCGCGGCGGACAAATCAGCCCCAGCATTTT
. few TRBJ1-4 12 TRBV7-9 CASSVNNEKLFF TGTGCCAGCAGCGTAAATAATGAAAAACTGTTTTTT
. . TRBJ1-1 11 TRBV11-3 CVSAEGTEAFF TGTGTCTCCGCGGAGGGCACTGAAGCTTTCTTT
. . TRBJ2-5 15 TRBV2 CASSEALKRGGGRYF TGTGCCAGCAGTGAGGCGCTAAAGAGGGGGGGAGGGCGCTACTTC
TRBD1 . TRBJ1-2 14 TRBV5-1 CASRPVTGGEGYTF TGCGCCAGCAGGCCCGTAACAGGGGGCGAGGGCTACACCTTC
. . TRBJ2-3 15 TRBV5-1 CASSSAGASTDTQYF TGCGCCAGCAGCTCGGCCGGAGCTAGCACAGATACGCAGTATTTT
. . TRBJ1-5 14 TRBV5-1 CASSLGSPEQPQHF TGCGCCAGCAGCTTGGGGTCGCCGGAGCAGCCCCAGCATTTT
. once TRBJ1-1 13 TRBV18 CASSSQLNTEAFF TGTGCCAGCTCATCGCAGTTGAACACTGAAGCTTTCTTT
. . TRBJ2-5 13 TRBV6-5 CASSPLTKETQYF TGTGCCAGCAGTCCCCTAACTAAAGAGACCCAGTACTTC
TRBD2 . TRBJ2-2 16 TRBV7-3 CASSPGLADNTGELFF TGTGCCAGCAGCCCGGGACTAGCGGACAACACCGGGGAGCTGTTTTTT